The next 4 T cell receptor beta chains were all read from a single sample in a study of lymphopenia after photon versus proton radiotherapy. Assay: immunoSEQ multiplex PCR; the TCRdb copy retains only in-frame clones and omits some. This table holds about 50,000 clones, more than 85% found once. The source material was peripheral blood, sampled from a patient treated with photon-based radiotherapy. The origin of the receptors is a middle-aged woman with cholangiocarcinoma.

This clone was observed a handful of times. This chain links TRBV2 with TRBJ2-1; the match to TRBD2 covers 14 bases. The CDR3 has 15 residues. The junction had 4 bases not matched to a gene; V was cut back by 0 bases and J by 12 bases. CDR1 and CDR2 from the germline V gene are SNHLY and FYNNEI. CDR3 sequence: CASSEARLAGGVQFF. CDR3 sequence (DNA): TGTGCCAGCAGTGAAGCGAGACTAGCGGGAGGGGTGCAGTTCTTC.

Notes on this clone: Different DNA sequences within this sample yield the same CDR3. This chain links TRBV5-1 with TRBJ1-2; no definite D call. This CDR3 has 12 residues. Germline V lookup: CDR1 SGHRS, CDR2 YFSETQ. V was cut by 0 bases and J by 5 bases, with 5 bases left in between. In DNA form, the CDR3 reads TGCGCCAGCAGCTTGGAAGGTTATGGCTACACCTTC. This encodes CASSLEGYGYTF.

The chain employs TRBV5-1 and TRBJ1-1, with 7 positions matching TRBD1. The CDR3 length is 14 residues. Trimming cost V 1 base and J 4 bases; bases outside gene matches: 4. Germline lookup yields CDR1 SGHRS and CDR2 YFSETQ. The CDR3 spells CASSLTRGATEAFF. The CDR3 nucleotides read TGCGCCAGCAGCTTGACCAGGGGGGCCACTGAAGCTTTCTTT.

CDR3 in DNA: TGCGCCAGCCGACAGTCGTTAGGTAACTATGGCTACACCTTC. Amino acid sequence: CASRQSLGNYGYTF. V is TRBV4-1 and J is TRBJ1-2, with TRBD1 as a possible D gene (5 bases). Germline CDR1 and CDR2: MGHRA and YSYEKL. CDR3 length: 14 amino acids. V lost 8 bases and J lost 1, with 14 bases in between.